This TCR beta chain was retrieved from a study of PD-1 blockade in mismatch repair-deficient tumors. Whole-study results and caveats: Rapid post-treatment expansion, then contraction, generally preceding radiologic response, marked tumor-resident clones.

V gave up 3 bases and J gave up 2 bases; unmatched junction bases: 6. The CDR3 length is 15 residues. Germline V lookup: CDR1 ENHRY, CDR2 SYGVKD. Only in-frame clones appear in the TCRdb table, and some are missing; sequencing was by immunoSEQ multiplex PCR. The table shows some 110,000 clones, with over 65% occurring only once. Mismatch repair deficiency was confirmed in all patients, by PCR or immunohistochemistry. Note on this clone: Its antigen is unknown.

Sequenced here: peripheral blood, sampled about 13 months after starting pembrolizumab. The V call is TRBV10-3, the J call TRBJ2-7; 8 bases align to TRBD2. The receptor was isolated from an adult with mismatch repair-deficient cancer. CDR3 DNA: TGTGCCATCAGTGAATTTACGGGAGGGCCCTACGAGCAGTACTTC. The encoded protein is CAISEFTGGPYEQYF.